The 30 T cell receptor beta chains below were found in one sample sequenced in a study of cytomegalovirus exposure and HLA in healthy donors. Libraries were prepared by immunoSEQ multiplex PCR; TCRdb keeps only in-frame clonotypes and omits some of them. The data show about 330,000 clones, with roughly 87% seen just once and 0.95% to 1.5% held by the top ten. The sequenced material came from PBMCs. The receptors stem from a woman in her twenties or thirties in good health and CMV-seropositive.

The sample holds many counts of this clone. The chain joins TRBV7-2 to TRBJ2-7; no firm D call. CDR3 size: 11 residues. V was shortened by 3 bases and J by 2 bases, with 2 bases between the two germline ends. Per the germline V gene, CDR1 is SGHTA and CDR2 is FQGNSA. The CDR3 coding sequence is TGTGCCAGCAGCTTCACCTACGAGCAGTACTTC. This codes for CASSFTYEQYF.

This clone showed up just once. The chain is built from TRBV7-9 and TRBJ2-5; 8 bases line up with TRBD1. Looked up from germline, CDR1 is SEHNR and CDR2 is FQNEAQ (reference sequence). The V and J ends lost 5 bases and 5 bases, in that order; junction bases with no gene match: 10. The CDR3 runs to 15 residues. The CDR3 reads CASSLSDRAGETQYF. The CDR3, as DNA: TGTGCCAGCAGCCTATCGGACAGGGCCGGGGAGACCCAGTACTTC.

This chain links TRBV5-6 with TRBJ2-7; D is unresolved. Germline V gene data show CDR1 as SGHDT and CDR2 as YYEEEE. The CDR3 is 14 amino acids. The V end lost 0 bases, the J end lost 0 bases, and 7 bases lay between the germline ends. The CDR3 spells CASSLAPHSYEQYF. CDR3 nucleotide sequence: TGTGCCAGCAGCTTGGCCCCCCACTCCTACGAGCAGTACTTC. Full variable domain (missing parts from reference TRBV5-6 and TRBJ2-7): DAGVTQSPTHLIKTRGQQVTLRCSPKSGHDTVSWYQQALGQGPQFIFQYYEEEERQRGNFPDRFSGHQFPNYSSELNVNALLLGDSALYLCASSLAPHSYEQYFGPGTRLTVT.

Remarks on this clone: The sample contains more than one DNA sequence encoding this CDR3. The V gene is TRBV9, the J gene TRBJ2-2, with unresolved D. Trimming removed 0 bases from V and 3 bases from J, with 6 bases in between. Germline CDR1 SGDLS, CDR2 YYNGEE. The CDR3 runs to 14 residues. For the CDR3, the DNA is TGTGCCAGCAGCGTAGAAGGGTACACCGGGGAGCTGTTTTTT. This codes for CASSVEGYTGELFF.

The rearrangement links TRBV5-6 to TRBJ2-3, with D possibly matching TRBD1 (7 bases). In germline, CDR1 is SGHDT, CDR2 YYEEEE. V lost 1 base and J 6 bases, leaving 12 bases between the germline ends. The CDR3 covers 14 residues. CDR3 region: CASSLIQGRDTQYF. The CDR3 nucleotides read TGTGCCAGCAGCTTGATACAGGGGAGGGATACGCAGTATTTT.

This chain connects TRBV5-1 to TRBJ2-7; D possibly uses TRBD1 or TRBD2 (5 bases each). Germline CDR1 reads SGHRS; CDR2 reads YFSETQ. The CDR3 has 14 residues. V lost 4 bases and J lost 6, with 17 bases in between. The CDR3 nucleotides read TGCGCCAGCAGCGGGGGACGGGTGATAGGCGAGCAGTACTTC. It specifies CASSGGRVIGEQYF.

The V gene is TRBV6-5, the J gene TRBJ2-1; 12 bases are a match to TRBD2. The CDR3 spans 13 residues. CDR1 and CDR2 (germline): MNHEY, SVGAGI. The junction had 10 bases not matched to a gene; V was cut back by 10 bases and J by 12 bases. Written as DNA, the CDR3 is TGTGCCACCTGTAAGCTAGCGGGAGGGAGGCAGTTCTTC. This translates into CATCKLAGGRQFF.

The chain links TRBV6-5 to TRBJ1-4; maybe TRBD1 (5 bases). Per germline, CDR1 MNHEY and CDR2 SVGAGI. The CDR3 is made up of 15 amino acids. The ends were cut back, 0 bases at V and 10 bases at J, with 15 bases in the middle. The chain's CDR3 is CASSYSDSATTKLFF. In DNA form, the CDR3 reads TGTGCCAGCAGTTACTCTGACAGTGCGACAACAAAACTGTTTTTT.

V is TRBV18 and J is TRBJ2-1; 7 bases agree with TRBD2. The germline V gene has CDR1 KGHSH and CDR2 LQKENI. Trimming removed 0 bases from V and 5 bases from J; junction bases left unmatched: 4. The CDR3 consists of 15 residues. CDR3 sequence reads: CASSPPGLADNEQFF. CDR3 DNA: TGTGCCAGCTCACCACCGGGGCTAGCGGACAATGAGCAGTTCTTC.

J is TRBJ2-7 and V is TRBV5-5, with 9 bases fitting TRBD1. The trim removed 5 bases at V and 3 bases at J, leaving 15 bases unmatched. CDR3 length: 17 amino acids. The germline V gene has CDR1 SGHKS and CDR2 YYEKEE (reference sequence). The CDR3 region is CASSWDRAINLVYEQYF. The DNA of the CDR3 is TGTGCCAGCAGTTGGGACAGGGCCATCAACCTGGTCTACGAGCAGTACTTC.

The V gene is TRBV7-2, the J gene TRBJ2-7, with 8 positions matching TRBD1. The length of the CDR3 is 14 residues. The junction had 6 bases not matched to a gene; V was cut back by 4 bases and J by 4 bases. CDR1 and CDR2 from the germline V gene are SGHTA and FQGNSA. The DNA of the CDR3 is TGTGCCAGCAGCTGGACAGGGATGACATACGAGCAGTACTTC. Translation: CASSWTGMTYEQYF. Supplemented by reference TRBV7-2 and TRBJ2-7, the full variable domain reads GAGVSQSPSNKVTEKGKDVELRCDPISGHTALYWYRQSLGQGLEFLIYFQGNSAPDKSGLPSDRFSAERTGGSVSTLTIQRTQQEDSAVYLCASSWTGMTYEQYFGPGTRLTVT.

The V gene is TRBV7-2, the J gene TRBJ1-5, with 7 nucleotides matching TRBD1. From germline, CDR1 is SGHTA and CDR2 FQGNSA. The CDR3 loop spans 16 amino acids. V lost 1 base to trimming and J lost 0 bases; unmatched junction nucleotides: 3. The CDR3 protein is CASSLETGLSNQPQHF. CDR3 coding DNA: TGTGCCAGCAGCTTAGAGACAGGGCTTAGCAATCAGCCCCAGCATTTT.

As regards this clone: An end of the junction differs from the germline gene, which may be a read error. The chain carries TRBV28 and TRBJ2-7; 10 bases line up with TRBD1. This CDR3 is built from 14 residues. CDR1 is MDHEN and CDR2 is SYDVKM in the germline V gene. Here the CDR3 reads CASSIWTGGYEQYF. CDR3 bases: TGTGCCAGCAGTATATGGACAGGGGGCTACGAGCAGTACTTC.

The CDR3 DNA is TGTGCCAGCAGCTTGCTGCAGGGGACCTATGGCTACACCTTC. Protein product: CASSLLQGTYGYTF. The gene calls are TRBV5-8 and TRBJ1-2; TRBD1 might be the D (6 bases). Trimming took 1 base from V and 4 from J, leaving 11 bases between them. The germline V gene has CDR1 SGHTS and CDR2 YDEGEE. The CDR3 extends over 14 amino acids.

This chain links TRBV7-2 with TRBJ2-3; 7 bases are a match to TRBD2. V was clipped by 4 bases and J by 1 base; unmatched bases: 5. The germline gives CDR1 SGHTA, CDR2 FQGNSA. This CDR3 region has 15 residues. For the CDR3, the DNA is TGTGCCAGCAGCTCAGCCCTAGCGGGCACAGATACGCAGTATTTT. Translated, it gives CASSSALAGTDTQYF.

The V and J genes are TRBV11-2 and TRBJ2-5; possibly TRBD2 for D (6 bases). V was shortened by 5 bases and J by 2 bases, with 18 bases between the two germline ends. CDR1 is SGHAT, CDR2 FQNNGV, per germline. The CDR3 loop spans 16 amino acids. The CDR3 region is CASSLGVGGVQETQYF. As DNA, the CDR3 is TGTGCCAGCAGCCTAGGTGTCGGGGGAGTACAAGAGACCCAGTACTTC.

About this clone: At one end, the junction sequence differs from germline, possibly due to a read error. V is TRBV4-3 and J is TRBJ2-7, with TRBD1 matching over 9 bases. The CDR3 covers 17 residues. Germline V CDR1 and CDR2: LGHNA, YSLEER. The CDR3 bases are TGCGCCAGCAGACAAGGGGCTGTTGGGACAGGGATTTACGAGCAGTACTTC. Translating gives CASRQGAVGTGIYEQYF.

The chain joins TRBV18 to TRBJ1-4; no definite D call. From germline, CDR1 is KGHSH and CDR2 LQKENI. V was cut by 4 bases and J by 6 bases, with 9 bases left in between. The CDR3 covers 13 residues. CDR3 sequence reads: CASSQKNHEKLFF. DNA for the CDR3: TGTGCCAGCTCACAAAAGAATCATGAAAAACTGTTTTTT.

The chain joins TRBV28 to TRBJ1-1; possibly TRBD1 for D (5 bases). V was pared by 4 bases and J by 3 bases, with 15 bases between. The V gene's germline CDR1 is MDHEN and CDR2 SYDVKM. The length of the CDR3 is 15 residues. The CDR3 sequence: CASSSTSRGDTEAFF. The CDR3 nucleotides read TGTGCCAGCAGTTCGACCTCCCGGGGCGACACTGAAGCTTTCTTT. Filled out from reference TRBV28 and TRBJ1-1, the complete variable domain reads DVKVTQSSRYLVKRTGEKVFLECVQDMDHENMFWYRQDPGLGLRLIYFSYDVKMKEKGDIPEGYSVSREKKERFSLILESASTNQTSMYLCASSSTSRGDTEAFFGQGTRLTVV.

This chain uses TRBV27 with TRBJ1-1; D remains ambiguous. V was shortened by 2 bases and J by 0 bases, with 10 bases between the two germline ends. The CDR3 extends over 15 amino acids. Germline V gives CDR1 MNHEY, CDR2 SMNVEV (reference sequence). CDR3 in amino acids: CASSLESGMNTEAFF. The CDR3 DNA reads TGTGCCAGCAGTTTAGAATCGGGGATGAACACTGAAGCTTTCTTT.

The chain has TRBV19 and TRBJ1-5; D is undetermined. The CDR3 spans 15 residues. Germline V gene data show CDR1 as LNHDA and CDR2 as SQIVND (reference sequence). V was trimmed by 9 bases and J by 0 bases, leaving 15 bases between them. The CDR3 region is CASRQERYSNQPQHF. As DNA, the CDR3 is TGTGCCAGCCGTCAGGAACGCTATAGCAATCAGCCCCAGCATTTT. Full variable domain (outside the CDR3, taken from reference TRBV19 and TRBJ1-5): DGGITQSPKYLFRKEGQNVTLSCEQNLNHDAMYWYRQDPGQGLRLIYYSQIVNDFQKGDIAEGYSVSREKKESFPLTVTSAQKNPTAFYLCASRQERYSNQPQHFGDGTRLSIL.

This clone came up once. The CDR3: CASSLAGRREQFF. CDR3 DNA sequence: TGCGCCAGCAGCTTGGCGGGACGGCGGGAGCAGTTCTTC. This chain joins TRBV5-1 and TRBJ2-1, with D tentatively TRBD1 or TRBD2 (5 bases each). The CDR3 length is 13 residues. Trimming took 0 bases from V and 10 from J, leaving 11 bases between them. CDR1 and CDR2 from the germline V gene are SGHRS and YFSETQ.

The chain recombines TRBV27 with TRBJ2-2; no firm D call. V shed 6 bases and J shed 7 bases, with 9 bases lying between them. The CDR3 has 12 residues. In germline, CDR1 is MNHEY, CDR2 SMNVEV (reference sequence). The CDR3, as DNA: TGTGCCAGCAGGTGGGGTGGCGGGGAGCTGTTTTTT. This translates into CASRWGGGELFF.

Points on this clone: Sequence at one end of the junction differs from germline and may be a read error. This chain connects TRBV7-8 to TRBJ2-7, with D possibly matching TRBD1 (7 bases). The CDR3 covers 16 residues. CDR1 is SGHVS and CDR2 is FQNEAQ in the germline V gene. The CDR3 DNA reads as TGTGCCAGCAGCTTAGGTGATGACAGGGTGGACGGGAGTGAGAACTTC. Encoded protein: CASSLGDDRVDGSENF.

V usage is TRBV28 and J usage is TRBJ2-7; 8 bases match TRBD2. Trimming removed 5 bases from V and 3 bases from J; junction bases left unmatched: 12. Germline lookup yields CDR1 MDHEN and CDR2 SYDVKM. The CDR3 loop spans 16 amino acids. The DNA for the CDR3 is TGTGCCAGCAGTCTCGGGGGAAGCGGGGGCTACTACGAGCAGTACTTC. Translated, it gives CASSLGGSGGYYEQYF. The variable domain in full, completed from reference TRBV28 and TRBJ2-7, reads DVKVTQSSRYLVKRTGEKVFLECVQDMDHENMFWYRQDPGLGLRLIYFSYDVKMKEKGDIPEGYSVSREKKERFSLILESASTNQTSMYLCASSLGGSGGYYEQYFGPGTRLTVT.

The gene calls are TRBV1 and TRBJ2-6; the table assigns TRBD2, which was not confirmed against the DNA. TRBV1 is tagged as a pseudogene. This CDR3 has 19 amino acids. CDR3 nucleotides: TGCACCAGCAGCCAATATGGACTAGCGGCCCCATTAGGGGCCAACGTCCTGACTTTC. Translation: CTSSQYGLAAPLGANVLTF.

V and J are TRBV7-8 and TRBJ2-7, with D tentatively TRBD2 (5 bases). The V end was cut by 1 base, the J end by 2 bases, with 12 bases between. Germline lookup yields CDR1 SGHVS and CDR2 FQNEAQ. The CDR3 runs to 15 residues. CDR3 nucleotides: TGTGCCAGCAGCTTAGGACCAAGCGGCACCTACGAGCAGTACTTC. Encoded protein: CASSLGPSGTYEQYF. Supplemented by reference TRBV7-8 and TRBJ2-7, the full variable domain reads GAGVSQSPRYKVAKRGQDVALRCDPISGHVSLFWYQQALGQGPEFLTYFQNEAQLDKSGLPSDRFFAERPEGSVSTLKIQRTQQEDSAVYLCASSLGPSGTYEQYFGPGTRLTVT.

The chain uses TRBV27 and TRBJ2-7; D tentatively fits TRBD1 or TRBD2 (7 bases each). This CDR3 spans 15 amino acids. Germline loops: CDR1 MNHEY, CDR2 SMNVEV (reference sequence). V was clipped by 6 bases and J by 3 bases, with 18 bases between them. The chain's CDR3 is CASSPGQGGVYEQYF. DNA for the CDR3: TGTGCCAGCAGCCCGGGGCAGGGGGGGGTCTACGAGCAGTACTTC.

This clone was counted between two and nine times. The V gene is TRBV6-1, the J gene TRBJ1-2; 12 nucleotides align to TRBD1. Trimming removed 6 bases from V and 9 bases from J; junction bases left unmatched: 8. The V gene's germline CDR1 is MNHNS and CDR2 SASEGT. The CDR3 contains 14 residues. CDR3 loop: CASSRDRGHRSYTF. DNA of the CDR3: TGTGCCAGCAGCCGGGACAGGGGGCATAGGAGCTACACCTTC.

This chain links TRBV27 with TRBJ2-3; 10 bases agree with TRBD2. CDR1 MNHEY and CDR2 SMNVEV come from the germline V gene (reference sequence). V lost 5 bases, J lost 6 bases, and 8 bases stayed unmatched. The CDR3 extends over 15 amino acids. The CDR3 sequence: CASSLLAGALDTQYF. The DNA of the CDR3 is TGTGCCAGCAGTCTTCTAGCGGGAGCTCTGGATACGCAGTATTTT.